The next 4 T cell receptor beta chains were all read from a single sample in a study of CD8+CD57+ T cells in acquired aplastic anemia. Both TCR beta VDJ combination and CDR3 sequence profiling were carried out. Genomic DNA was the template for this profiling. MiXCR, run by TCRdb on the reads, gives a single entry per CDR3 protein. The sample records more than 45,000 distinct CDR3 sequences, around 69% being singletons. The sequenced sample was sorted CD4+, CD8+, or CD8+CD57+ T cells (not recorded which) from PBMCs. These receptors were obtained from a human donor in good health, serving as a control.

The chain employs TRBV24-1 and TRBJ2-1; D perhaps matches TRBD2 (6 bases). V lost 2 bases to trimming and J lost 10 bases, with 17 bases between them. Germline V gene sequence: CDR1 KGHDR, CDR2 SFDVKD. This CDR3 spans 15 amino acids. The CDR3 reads CATSDWRGASKEQFF. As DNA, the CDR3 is TGTGCCACCAGTGATTGGCGGGGCGCGTCTAAGGAGCAGTTCTTC.

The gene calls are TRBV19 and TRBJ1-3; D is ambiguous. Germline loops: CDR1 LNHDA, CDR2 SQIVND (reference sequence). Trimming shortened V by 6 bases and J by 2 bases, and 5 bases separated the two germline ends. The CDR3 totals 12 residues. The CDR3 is CASSSAGNTIYF. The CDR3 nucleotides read TGTGCCAGTAGCAGTGCTGGAAACACCATATATTTT.

The DNA for the CDR3 is TGTGCCAGCAGTGCTGGACAGGGGGCCTTTTCGAATGAGCAGTTCTTC. This codes for CASSAGQGAFSNEQFF. The J gene is TRBJ2-1, the V gene TRBV12-3 or TRBV12-4; 11 bases are a match to TRBD1. Germline trimming cut 5 bases from V and 7 bases from J; bases unmatched to any gene: 10. The CDR3 has 16 amino acids.

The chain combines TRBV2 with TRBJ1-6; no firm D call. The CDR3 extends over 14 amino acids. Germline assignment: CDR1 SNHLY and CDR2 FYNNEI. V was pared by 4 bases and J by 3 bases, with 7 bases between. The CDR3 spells CASSGSGYNSPLHF. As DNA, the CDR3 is TGTGCCAGCAGTGGCAGTGGCTATAATTCACCCCTCCACTTT.